The sequence of this T cell receptor (beta chain) was determined in a study of blood T cell repertoires in COVID-19. Study at large: Material from acute and convalescent COVID-19 was sourced from the United States, Italy and Spain. Nucleic acid was either cDNA or gDNA, and it came from T cells, B-cell-depleted T cells, or PBMCs.

Per the original data handling: Nucleated cell counts were estimated from reference gene primer amplification. Libraries were prepared by immunoSEQ multiplex PCR; TCRdb keeps only in-frame clonotypes and omits some of them. Clonal size and the V and J genes are those of that table, whereas D and trimming came from the DNA. Of about 260,000 clones listed, roughly 86% are singletons. The CDR3 is made up of 16 amino acids. The germline V gene encodes CDR1 MNHEY and CDR2 SMNVEV (reference sequence). V shed 2 bases and J 1 base; nucleotides not matched to a gene: 5. Sequencing was carried out using peripheral blood. The receptor was derived from a human donor in a cohort sampled during active COVID-19. This chain links TRBV27 with TRBJ2-7; 10 nucleotides align to TRBD2. CDR3: CASSLAPAGGSYEQYF. The DNA for the CDR3 is TGTGCCAGCAGTTTAGCCCCAGCGGGAGGGTCCTACGAGCAGTACTTC.